This record looks at one T cell receptor (beta chain) sequence and its context. The CDR3 has 15 amino acids. V lost 2 bases to trimming and J lost 7 bases, with 15 bases between them. Per germline, CDR1 MGHRA and CDR2 YSYEKL. This sample is drawn from a study of OX40 agonist ivuxolimab in advanced cancers. The data were produced by immunoSEQ multiplex PCR, yet TCRdb's version contains in-frame clones alone and is incomplete. The sample lists around 14,000 clones, just under 90% seen once, with 6.5% to 8.5% in the top ten. This chain uses TRBV4-1 with TRBJ1-5; weak D call: TRBD1 (6 bases). The TCR sequence derives from an adult with an advanced solid tumor such as melanoma, head and neck, liver or kidney cancer. The sample was CD4+ or CD8+ T cells sorted from blood, taken in a trial of the OX40 agonist ivuxolimab. CDR3 protein: CASSQTEQGNQPQHF. CDR3 nucleotides: TGCGCCAGCAGCCAAACAGAACAGGGAAACCAGCCCCAGCATTTT.